This TCR beta chain was sequenced during a study of T cells in Graves' hyperthyroidism and ophthalmopathy (dated by TCRdb to about 2019). Background on the whole study: Peripheral blood samples were taken at the time of initial diagnosis, prior to any treatment. After blood sampling, hyperthyroidism patients were treated with methimazole at a starting dose of 30 mg daily, and ophthalmopathy patients were treated with high-dose intravenous methylprednisolone. A discovery cohort of roughly 100 patients, 43 with Graves' ophthalmopathy and about 60 with stable Graves' hyperthyroidism, was used to find distinguishing TCR V-J signatures. The paper describes TCR Vbeta CDR3 sequencing of 140 or so peripheral blood samples, made up of approximately 40 ophthalmopathy patients, roughly 80 hyperthyroidism patients and some 17 progressor patients. Prospective prediction of ophthalmopathy was tested in an independent validation cohort consisting of fewer than 20 hyperthyroidism patients and approximately 16 patients who later progressed to ophthalmopathy. The approximately 90 discovery patients were divided at random into training and test sets in a 7:3 ratio. Thyroid tissue and blood T-cell repertoires from about six Graves' hyperthyroidism patients were also compared in the study.

What the work shows at the level of the full study, not this receptor alone: No statistical method was used to fix the sample size in advance, and group allocation was not hidden from the investigators. Ophthalmopathy was separated from stable hyperthyroidism by a 13 V-J signature model, with just over 85% sensitivity and about 81% specificity obtained in cross-validation and 80%/75% obtained in testing. Blood samples also contained most of the expanded thyroid clonotypes (frequency above 0.001), which suggests that blood repertoires may reflect thyroid immune responses. In validation, progression to ophthalmopathy was predicted by the model with 70% to 71% sensitivity and approximately 78% specificity, a median of roughly 6.4 months before onset.

The TCR beta CDR3 regions were amplified from RNA transcripts. The first round of RT-PCR for the TCR CDR3 was performed with the HTBI primer set and the Qiagen OneStep RT-PCR kit. Libraries were constructed in a second round of multiplex PCR, after which size selection and purification were carried out. The libraries were sequenced on an Illumina HiSeq2000 using paired-end 100 bp reads. The authors' analysis ran thus. SOAPnuke was used to process the raw data, removing reads that contained adapters or uncalled bases, had a mean Phred below 15, or lacked an exact match to the constant primer or identifier. COPE v1.2.5 was used to merge high-quality paired reads, and clonotypes were defined as unique nucleotide sequences. Clonotypes were aligned to IMGT TRBV, TRBD and TRBJ reference segments using MiTCR v1.1. Analysis was restricted to V-J combinations with a frequency above 0.0001, which covered roughly 99% of repertoires. The TCS score was defined as F50 (clonal expansion) divided by E x V (chaos), with BLOSUM62-based TCRdist calculated between CDR3 peptides within each V-J. Welch's t-statistics and random forest reduced several hundred V-J features to about 13, which were used in a naive Bayes classifier (R e1071). Using fastp at Q25 and MiXCR, TCRdb reprocessed the public reads and kept productive beta chains. Every entry covers one CDR3 protein and lists the most common genes and DNA from its rows. Here the V and J calls rest on TCRdb's processing, not on the authors' analysis. For this sample the table gives approximately 720,000 distinct CDR3 sequences, of which about 19% were detected only once. The ten most abundant clones make up 16% of the sample.

The hyperthyroidism patients were between 18 and 65 years old and newly diagnosed, with a disease duration of less than 2 months. The study excluded patients with uncontrolled infections, other autoimmune diseases, pregnancy or lactation. Clinical symptoms, serum thyroxine and TRAb, thyroid ultrasound, and orbital computed tomography formed the basis for the diagnoses. Blood from progressor patients was drawn when they were first diagnosed with hyperthyroidism, before any ophthalmopathy symptoms appeared. PBMCs were isolated from around 10 ml of fresh peripheral blood by Ficoll-Paque density gradient centrifugation. Progressor patients were defined as those initially diagnosed with Graves' hyperthyroidism in whom ophthalmopathy developed during follow-up. Total RNA was extracted using Trizol reagent, and RNA quality was assessed on an Agilent 2100 Bioanalyzer. As concerns this clonotype: It lacks a known antigen. Just one base apart from a much larger clone, this may be a read error.

CDR1 LGHDT and CDR2 YNNKEL were looked up in the germline V gene (reference sequence). At the junction V is shortened by 4 bases and J by 4 bases, with 13 bases in between. Counted from cysteine to phenylalanine, this CDR3 has 14 amino acids. Only CDR3 DNA remains: 42 bases, in frame from the first base. This receptor was obtained from a woman between 50 and 59 years old with Graves' hyperthyroidism that later progressed to Graves' ophthalmopathy. Sequenced input: blood. The V gene is TRBV3-1 and the J gene is TRBJ1-1; the D region possibly corresponds to TRBD1 (6 bases align). For the CDR3, the sequence is CASSPRTESTEAFF. The DNA sequence is TGTGCCAGCAGCCCCCGGACAGAGAGCACTGAAGCTTTCTTT.